The 10 T cell receptor beta chains below all came from one sample that was sequenced in a study of CD8 T cells in Susac syndrome. Reverse transcription of roughly 0.5 to 1 ug RNA was performed with random hexamers. In TCRdb, the immunoSEQ multiplex PCR reads were re-called with MiXCR into one record per CDR3 protein. The table lists some 200,000 distinct CDR3 sequences, 90% to 97% of them singletons. The sequenced material came from CD4+ T cells from PBMCs. Receptors originate from a human donor with Susac syndrome.

The chain recombines TRBV4-3 with TRBJ2-7, with D tentatively TRBD1 or TRBD2 (5 bases each). Trimming shortened V by 1 base and J by 2 bases, and 9 bases separated the two germline ends. Germline loops: CDR1 LGHNA, CDR2 YSLEER. The CDR3 consists of 14 residues. The DNA of the CDR3 is TGCGCCAGCAGCCAAGTTTGGGGACCCTACGAGCAGTACTTC. Its protein is CASSQVWGPYEQYF.

The rearrangement uses TRBV14 and TRBJ2-3; D might be TRBD2 (7 bases). V lost 1 base to trimming and J lost 4 bases, with 12 bases between them. The CDR3 sequence is 15 residues long. The germline V gene has CDR1 SGHDN and CDR2 FVKESK. The CDR3 bases are TGTGCCAGCAGCCAAGCCGGGGGGCCCGCAGATACGCAGTATTTT. This gives the protein CASSQAGGPADTQYF.

The V call is TRBV30, the J call TRBJ2-1; the D gene is possibly TRBD2 (7 bases). Germline V gives CDR1 GTSNPN, CDR2 SVGIG (reference sequence). Trimming stripped 3 bases from V and 15 bases from J, with 15 bases between. The CDR3 length is 11 residues. CDR3 sequence: CAWSRGGYRFF. CDR3 DNA sequence: TGTGCCTGGAGCCGCGGGGGCTACAGGTTCTTC.

The chain employs TRBV18 and TRBJ1-5; D remains ambiguous. The germline V gene has CDR1 KGHSH and CDR2 LQKENI. Trimming cost V 1 base and J 6 bases, with 16 bases left between them. The CDR3 loop spans 16 amino acids. The CDR3, as DNA: TGTGCCAGCTCACCACAGGGCCAAGGGTCGGGTCAGCCCCAGCATTTT. Encoded protein: CASSPQGQGSGQPQHF.

The chain combines TRBV25-1 with TRBJ1-4; unclear D gene. The CDR3 sequence is 11 residues long. V was trimmed by 5 bases and J by 8 bases, leaving 6 bases between them. Germline CDR1 and CDR2: MGHDK and SYGVNS. The CDR3 spells CASSSMEKLFF. For the CDR3, the DNA is TGTGCCAGCAGTTCCATGGAAAAACTGTTTTTT.

V and J are TRBV19 and TRBJ2-4; D not certain. Per germline, CDR1 LNHDA and CDR2 SQIVND (reference sequence). V was pared by 4 bases and J by 0 bases, with 13 bases between. This CDR3 region has 16 residues. The CDR3 region is CASSKIPDLAKNIQYF. CDR3 coding DNA: TGTGCCAGTAGTAAAATTCCCGACCTAGCCAAAAACATTCAGTACTTC.

The V and J genes are TRBV30 and TRBJ1-1; D perhaps matches TRBD1 (5 bases). V was clipped by 3 bases and J by 11 bases, with 10 bases between them. Germline-derived CDR1 and CDR2 are GTSNPN and SVGIG (reference sequence). This CDR3 spans 10 amino acids. CDR3 DNA sequence: TGTGCCTGGAGCAGGGACTCCGCTTTCTTT. Residues: CAWSRDSAFF.

V and J are TRBV29-1 and TRBJ1-3; no clear D. The germline gives CDR1 SQVTM, CDR2 ANQGSEA. The V end was cut by 4 bases, the J end by 7 bases, with 11 bases between. The CDR3 spans 12 residues. The CDR3 is CSVGQGSNTIYF. For the CDR3, the DNA is TGCAGCGTTGGGCAAGGAAGTAACACCATATATTTT.

The chain has TRBV4-3 and TRBJ2-6; 7 bases map to TRBD2. The trim removed 0 bases at V and 2 bases at J, leaving 1 base unmatched. From germline, CDR1 is LGHNA and CDR2 YSLEER. The CDR3 extends over 16 amino acids. The CDR3: CASSQDRGAGANVLTF. The DNA for the CDR3 is TGCGCCAGCAGCCAAGATCGGGGGGCTGGGGCCAACGTCCTGACTTTC.

This sequence joins TRBV19 and TRBJ2-3, with 13 nucleotides matching TRBD2. This CDR3 has 18 amino acids. Per the germline V gene, CDR1 is LNHDA and CDR2 is SQIVND (reference sequence). V dropped 6 bases and J dropped 0; count of bases not matched to a gene: 9. Here the CDR3 reads CASRRGLAGPASTDTQYF. The CDR3 DNA reads TGTGCCAGTAGGAGGGGACTAGCGGGGCCCGCTAGCACAGATACGCAGTATTTT.